This TCR beta chain originates from a study of Ad26.COV2.S vaccination and SARS-CoV-2 variants (TCRdb year 2021). Background on the whole study: Donors in the vaccine arm were drawn from COV1001, a multicentre, randomized, double-blind, placebo-controlled phase I-IIa trial testing Ad26.COV2.S in healthy adults. Ad26.COV2.S was administered intramuscularly at 5 x 10^10 or 1 x 10^11 viral particles, either as a single shot or as two shots given 56 days apart. TCRbeta repertoire sequencing served as the tool for gauging how specific and how broad the SARS-CoV-2-reactive T cell receptors were following Ad26.COV2.S vaccination. The TCR-sequenced set comprised approximately 32 samples: around 20 Ad26.COV2.S vaccine recipients, 5 placebo recipients and 8 SARS-CoV-2 convalescent individuals. Trial participants were randomized into five groups of five, in which low-dose or high-dose Ad26.COV2.S was given once or twice, or placebo was given on both occasions. Throughout the experiments and outcome assessment, investigators stayed blinded to trial group allocation. What the authors observed across the whole study: According to the authors, total T cell responses may have been underestimated by the TCR breadth and depth analyses. Non-spike TCR breadth was comparable between vaccine and placebo recipients, consistent with the vaccine containing only spike. After vaccination, spike-specific CD8+ and CD4+ T cell responses were reported to show substantial breadth. The study was not powered to compare responses between vaccine doses or regimens. Higher spike-specific TCR breadth was observed in Ad26.COV2.S recipients than in placebo recipients (P = 0.0014).

At the junction V is shortened by 3 bases and J by 5 bases, with 12 bases in between. From the cysteine through the phenylalanine, the CDR3 covers 14 amino acids. Solely the CDR3 DNA is kept, with 42 bases framed from the first base. CDR1 and CDR2 (SGHRS, YFSETQ) derive from the germline V gene. Points on this clone: Its recognized antigen is unknown. Nothing much larger sits one base from this clone, and base qualities are not available.

The label giving this sample's treatment or condition can be read as: 15 to 20 received Ad26.COV2.S at low or high dose, single or two shots; about 5 received placebo; per-sample allocation not given. For vaccine and placebo recipients, the sequenced repertoires came from samples collected on day 63 after the first injection. Cohort 1b enrolled about two dozen adults aged 18-55 years at a single site in Boston, USA, between 29 July and 7 August 2020. Ad26.COV2.S was a replication-incompetent adenovirus type 26 vector expressing a prefusion-stabilized SARS-CoV-2 spike protein from the original Wuhan strain. The immunoSEQ Assay was used to sequence TCRbeta CDR3 regions. After extraction, genomic DNA underwent amplification by bias-controlled multiplex PCR, followed by high-throughput sequencing. The study's processing was this. To quantify the absolute abundance of each unique TCRbeta CDR3 region, sequences were collapsed and filtered. T cell fraction was estimated by normalizing TCRbeta template counts to usable DNA, which was measured by amplifying reference genes present in all nucleated cells. Repertoire TCRs were annotated as SARS-CoV-2-specific when V gene, CDR3 amino acid sequence and J gene were exactly matched to a known reactive TCR set. The reference SARS-CoV-2 TCR set was derived from MIRA and filtered for enrichment in COVID-19-positive ImmuneCODE repertoires, a step that removed public or cross-reactive TCRs. Using the MIRA antigens, annotated TCRs were further analysed by specific ORF or by position within an ORF. Breadth was defined as annotated unique rearrangements over total unique productive rearrangements; depth was the summed frequency of those rearrangements. TCR breadth was compared between groups using two-sided Wilcoxon rank-sum tests. TCRdb limited this immuneACCESS table to in-frame rearrangements with V and J called. A share of clones is missing; checked studies link under half to unresolved V genes, and the rest is unexplained. V, J and clone size were drawn from that table, and D and trimming were deduced from the DNA. The sample data list roughly 250,000 clones, and roughly 89% of these were observed just once. The top ten constitute less than 3.5% of the sample.

The sequences come from peripheral blood, collected in a trial of Ad26.COV2.S vaccine versus placebo. This TCR derives from a person between 18 and 59 years old who received the Ad26.COV2.S COVID-19 vaccine or a placebo. The rearrangement joined TRBV5-1 to TRBJ2-1; the D gene is tentatively TRBD1 or TRBD2, each matching 7 bases. The DNA sequence follows: TGCGCCAGCAGCTCAGGGGGGGTCAACAATGAGCAGTTCTTC. Its amino acids are CASSSGGVNNEQFF.